The 14 T cell receptor beta chains below come from one sample, sequenced in a study of blood T cells in healthy people across ages. For the second PCR, which ran for roughly 6 to 12 cycles, a sample-barcoded 5' primer and a J-beta primer mix were used. MiXCR, applied by TCRdb to the 5' RACE reads, yields one record per CDR3 protein. The table includes approximately 680,000 distinct CDR3 sequences, roughly 32% detected once. Sample: blood. These receptors originate from a woman older than 75 in good health.

This clonotype turned up a few times. The rearrangement joins TRBV6-5 to TRBJ1-6; 9 nucleotides line up with TRBD1. This CDR3 contains 12 residues. V trimming: 6 bases; J trimming: 11 bases; junction bases outside the gene matches: 2. Per the germline V gene, CDR1 is MNHEY and CDR2 is SVGAGI. CDR3 residues: CASSTGGAPLHF. The CDR3 DNA reads TGTGCCAGCAGCACAGGGGGCGCACCCCTCCACTTT.

This clonotype came up many times. V gene TRBV5-1 combines with J gene TRBJ1-5, with TRBD1 matching over 7 bases. This CDR3 has 16 amino acids. Germline trimming cut 0 bases from V and 1 base from J; bases unmatched to any gene: 4. Germline V gives CDR1 SGHRS, CDR2 YFSETQ. Here the CDR3 reads CASSLGDRASNQPQHF. CDR3 DNA sequence: TGCGCCAGCAGCTTGGGTGACAGGGCCAGCAATCAGCCCCAGCATTTT.

V is TRBV7-2 and J is TRBJ2-7; D might be TRBD1 (6 bases). This CDR3 comprises 15 residues. Germline CDR1 reads SGHTA; CDR2 reads FQGNSA. The germline V and J ends were trimmed by 0 bases and 7 bases, with 16 bases remaining between them. The CDR3 nucleotides read TGTGCCAGCAGCTTAGCGCTTGTGGGGGCCGAAGAGCAGTACTTC. Amino acid sequence: CASSLALVGAEEQYF.

This clonotype was observed many times. This chain connects TRBV5-1 to TRBJ2-1; 11 bases are shared with TRBD2. Germline V gives CDR1 SGHRS, CDR2 YFSETQ. V trimming: 4 bases; J trimming: 2 bases; junction bases outside the gene matches: 14. The CDR3 covers 19 residues. CDR3 DNA: TGCGCCAGCAGCCAACCCACTTCAATAGCGGGGGGGACCTACAATGAGCAGTTCTTC. It specifies CASSQPTSIAGGTYNEQFF.

At least ten counts were recorded for this clonotype. The rearrangement uses TRBV20-1 and TRBJ2-1; TRBD2 aligns across 11 bases. The CDR3 contains 13 residues. Germline V CDR1 and CDR2: DFQATT, SNEGSKA (reference sequence). V trimming: 6 bases; J trimming: 9 bases; junction bases outside the gene matches: 7. CDR3 amino acids: CSANSGGVFEQFF. The DNA for the CDR3 is TGCAGTGCCAATAGCGGGGGGGTTTTTGAGCAGTTCTTC.

With respect to this clonotype: The junction shows a germline mismatch at one end, possibly a read error. V usage is TRBV5-1 and J usage is TRBJ2-5, with TRBD2 identical over 8 bases. The CDR3 has 14 amino acids. Germline CDR1 reads SGHRS; CDR2 reads YFSETQ. The DNA for the CDR3 is TGTGCCAGCACCTTTCGGGGGGGTGGAGAGACCCAGTACTTC. Translating gives CASTFRGGGETQYF.

J is TRBJ2-1 and V is TRBV10-1; 8 bases map to TRBD2. Trimming removed 2 bases from V and 9 bases from J; junction bases left unmatched: 12. This CDR3 is 16 amino acids long. Germline values: CDR1 WNHNN, CDR2 SYGVQD (reference sequence). In nucleotides, the CDR3 is TGCGCCAGCAGTGAGGAGGTCGGGGGGGCAGTCGGTGAGCAGTTCTTC. Translation: CASSEEVGGAVGEQFF.

This clonotype was counted at least ten times. The chain carries TRBV7-2 and TRBJ2-3, with D possibly TRBD2 on 6 matching bases. CDR3 length: 15 residues. CDR1 and CDR2 from the germline V gene are SGHTA and FQGNSA. V was cut by 5 bases and J by 8 bases, with 20 bases left in between. The CDR3 DNA follows: TGTGCCAGCAGCCTCGGAGGGAGCCGTACACCTACGCAGTATTTT. This translates into CASSLGGSRTPTQYF.

This clonotype was observed a handful of times. The CDR3 nucleotides are TGCGCCAGCAGCCAAGCAGACAGGGAGGAAGAAAAACTGTTTTTT. Its translation is CASSQADREEEKLFF. V and J are TRBV4-1 and TRBJ1-4; 7 nucleotides line up with TRBD1. Losses at the gene ends were 1 base for V and 8 bases for J; bases not matched to a gene: 7. Germline CDR1 MGHRA, CDR2 YSYEKL. The CDR3 is 15 residues long.

There are many counts of this clonotype. Written as DNA, the CDR3 is TGTGCCAGCAGCGTTAAGGGACGCCTCGACAATGAGCAGTTCTTC. It specifies CASSVKGRLDNEQFF. V usage is TRBV7-8 and J usage is TRBJ2-1; D could derive from TRBD1 or TRBD2 (5 bases each). The CDR3 has 15 amino acids. CDR1 is SGHVS and CDR2 is FQNEAQ in the germline V gene. V was trimmed by 5 bases and J by 5 bases, leaving 16 bases between them.

This clonotype showed up many times. The CDR3 spells CSARDNSGGPQPYNEQFF. The CDR3 DNA reads as TGCAGTGCTAGAGATAATAGCGGGGGGCCCCAGCCGTACAATGAGCAGTTCTTC. This chain uses TRBV20-1 with TRBJ2-1; 10 nucleotides agree with TRBD2. CDR3 length equals 18 residues. The junction had 12 bases not matched to a gene; V was cut back by 0 bases and J by 4 bases. Per germline, CDR1 DFQATT and CDR2 SNEGSKA (reference sequence).

This clonotype was picked up many times. The chain is built from TRBV24-1 and TRBJ2-2; 8 bases fit TRBD1. This CDR3 contains 17 residues. The germline V gene has CDR1 KGHDR and CDR2 SFDVKD. V lost 2 bases and J lost 1; bases outside the gene matches: 5. This CDR3 is CATSDWAGTGNTGELFF. Written as DNA, the CDR3 is TGTGCCACCAGTGATTGGGCCGGGACAGGGAACACCGGGGAGCTGTTTTTT.

The V and J genes are TRBV3-1 and TRBJ1-1; 10 nucleotides align to TRBD1. This CDR3 has 15 amino acids. CDR1 and CDR2 from the germline V gene are LGHDT and YNNKEL (reference sequence). V dropped 4 bases and J dropped 4; count of bases not matched to a gene: 6. The CDR3 region is CASSLRQGASTEAFF. As DNA, the CDR3 is TGTGCCAGCAGCCTTAGACAGGGGGCAAGCACTGAAGCTTTCTTT.

This clonotype has at least ten counts. The chain links TRBV5-6 to TRBJ2-6; D gene uncertain. Deletions cut 2 bases from V and 0 bases from J, with 6 bases between. This CDR3 comprises 15 residues. Germline CDR1 and CDR2: SGHDT and YYEEEE. CDR3 residues: CASSFTASGANVLTF. In DNA form, the CDR3 reads TGTGCCAGCAGCTTTACAGCCTCTGGGGCCAACGTCCTGACTTTC.